The 2 T cell receptor beta chains reported below all come from one sample, sequenced in a study of spatial heterogeneity in lung cancer. Time point: sample taken at primary tumor resection. Unsorted tumor, nontumor lung tissue or cryopreserved PBMC supplied the whole RNA. One entry per CDR3 protein results from TCRdb running MiXCR on the 5' RACE reads. This table has around 14,000 distinct CDR3 sequences, approximately 10% appearing once. This sample comprised PBMCs, obtained at surgery. The receptors here all came from a female donor with early-stage non-small cell lung cancer.

This clonotype was picked up many times. The V call is TRBV27, the J call TRBJ2-7; 7 bases are shared with TRBD2. V gave up 5 bases and J gave up 2 bases; unmatched junction bases: 12. Looked up from germline, CDR1 is MNHEY and CDR2 is SMNVEV (reference sequence). The CDR3 sequence is 16 residues long. The DNA for the CDR3 is TGTGCCAGCAGTCCCCGGGGGGTACGGGGCACCTACGAGCAGTACTTC. Protein: CASSPRGVRGTYEQYF.

This clonotype was seen repeatedly, ten times or more. V usage is TRBV19 and J usage is TRBJ2-1; weak D call: TRBD1 (6 bases). Trimming removed 11 bases from V and 0 bases from J, with 11 bases in between. CDR3 length equals 13 residues. Germline V CDR1 and CDR2: LNHDA, SQIVND (reference sequence). The CDR3 spells CAAKGDSYNEQFF. The CDR3 nucleotides are TGTGCCGCAAAGGGGGACTCCTACAATGAGCAGTTCTTC.